What follows is one T cell receptor beta chain and its context. Its recognized antigen is unknown. No much larger clone is present one base from it, and per-base qualities are unavailable. The source of the sample is a study of patients and donors after allogeneic stem cell transplantation (dated by TCRdb to the early 2020s). Receptor libraries were prepared by RT-PCR. Reads for this sample came from a NextSeq 550. The public reads were run again by TCRdb, first through fastp at Q25 and then through MiXCR, and only productive beta chains were kept. Duplicate CDR3 protein sequences are folded into a single record with the most common DNA and genes. The sample table shows over 150,000 distinct CDR3 sequences, and approximately 41% are seen once. Together, the top ten hold approximately 32% of the sample. The CDR3 measures 16 amino acids from cysteine to phenylalanine. Only CDR3 DNA is held: 48 bases, read in frame from base 1. Relative to germline, V is 4 bases shorter and J is 3 bases shorter, with 16 bases between their ends. Reading the germline V gene gives CDR1 SGHRS and CDR2 YFSETQ.

Input material: blood, either unsorted or a sorted T cell fraction (not recorded which). This TCR was recovered from a human donor who was either an allogeneic HSCT recipient or a stem cell or donor lymphocyte infusion donor (not recorded which). It is not recorded whose cells these are; they may come from a transplant donor. The chain links TRBV5-1 with TRBJ1-4; TRBD1 is possibly the D segment (6 matching bases). CDR3 loop: CASSRWDKSSNEKLFF. Read as DNA, the sequence is TGCGCCAGCAGCCGCTGGGACAAGAGCTCTAATGAAAAACTGTTTTTT.